This passage covers 20 T cell receptor beta chains from one sample sequenced in a study of identical twins. TCRdb reprocessed the 5' RACE reads with MiXCR, giving one entry per CDR3 protein. The table records 280,000 or so distinct CDR3 sequences, less than 9% of them present only once. The sample also formed part of further work on yellow fever vaccine responses in identical twins.

The sample comprised memory (CD45RO+) T cells sorted from blood. These receptor sequences come from a woman younger than 35 in good health.

This clonotype was recorded many times. The gene calls are TRBV12-3 or TRBV12-4 and TRBJ1-5; D not certain. This CDR3 has 14 residues. V was pared by 0 bases and J by 1 base, with 4 bases between. As DNA, the CDR3 is TGTGCCAGCAGTTTAGCAACCAGCAATCAGCCCCAGCATTTT. Protein product: CASSLATSNQPQHF.

This clonotype has only a few counts. The chain employs TRBV2 and TRBJ2-7; no clear D. Trimming took off 6 bases at V and 4 bases at J, with 13 bases between the two ends. The CDR3 has 13 residues. Germline CDR1 is SNHLY and CDR2 is FYNNEI. CDR3 in DNA: TGTGCCAGCAGACGGGCTAGTAATTACGAGCAGTACTTC. Protein product: CASRRASNYEQYF.

This clonotype was seen more than once but under ten times. The rearrangement links TRBV10-3 to TRBJ2-5, with D possibly being TRBD2 (5 bases). This CDR3 has 13 amino acids. Germline V gives CDR1 ENHRY, CDR2 SYGVKD. V gave up 8 bases and J gave up 1 base, with 11 bases separating them. CDR3 sequence (DNA): TGTGCCATCGGCGGGTCCCCCCAAGAGACCCAGTACTTC. This encodes CAIGGSPQETQYF.

This clonotype was seen more than once but under ten times. The chain carries TRBV29-1 and TRBJ1-1; 8 positions match TRBD1. Per the germline V gene, CDR1 is SQVTM and CDR2 is ANQGSEA. The CDR3 covers 13 residues. Losses at the gene ends were 6 bases for V and 0 bases for J; bases not matched to a gene: 3. The DNA of the CDR3 is TGCAGCGTCCGACAGGGGATGAACACTGAAGCTTTCTTT. Its protein is CSVRQGMNTEAFF.

This clonotype was observed a few times. V is TRBV4-1 and J is TRBJ1-1, with D maybe TRBD1 (5 bases). The V and J ends lost 3 bases and 0 bases respectively, with 20 bases between them. This CDR3 spans 18 amino acids. Germline V gives CDR1 MGHRA, CDR2 YSYEKL. The CDR3 loop reads CASSQDAWVTAVNTEAFF. The CDR3 coding sequence is TGCGCCAGCAGCCAGGACGCTTGGGTGACAGCCGTGAACACTGAAGCTTTCTTT.

A remark on this clonotype: One end of the junction varies from germline; a read error may be responsible. CDR3 in amino acids: CATSVSGSSYNEKFF. The CDR3 DNA follows: TGTGCCACCAGTGTTAGCGGGAGTTCCTACAATGAGAAGTTCTTC. The rearrangement uses TRBV24-1 and TRBJ2-1, with 9 positions matching TRBD2. The CDR3 covers 15 residues. Germline lookup yields CDR1 KGHDR and CDR2 SFDVKD.

Only a few counts were recorded for this clonotype. This CDR3 reads CASSLGGNNEKLFF. CDR3 nucleotide sequence: TGTGCCAGCAGTTTGGGCGGAAATAATGAAAAACTGTTTTTT. The chain carries TRBV12-3 or TRBV12-4 and TRBJ1-4; D is undetermined. Trimming pared 3 bases from V and 4 bases from J, leaving 9 bases between. The CDR3 covers 14 residues.

This clonotype was recorded a few times. V is TRBV12-3 or TRBV12-4 and J is TRBJ2-2; 9 bases agree with TRBD2. V lost 0 bases and J lost 8; bases outside the gene matches: 4. There are 15 residues in the CDR3. As DNA, the CDR3 is TGTGCCAGCAGTTTAGCGGCTAGCGGGATTGGGGAGCTGTTTTTT. Its translation: CASSLAASGIGELFF.

This chain joins TRBV28 and TRBJ1-6, with D hard to call. The CDR3 runs 12 residues. Germline assignment: CDR1 MDHEN and CDR2 SYDVKM. The ends were cut back, 11 bases at V and 12 bases at J, with 17 bases in the middle. CDR3 nucleotides: TGTGCCGCCTGTCTGTTGGGTAAACCCCTCCACTTT. It is translated as CAACLLGKPLHF.

The rearrangement joins TRBV20-1 to TRBJ1-2, with D possibly being TRBD1 (5 bases). Germline-derived CDR1 and CDR2 are DFQATT and SNEGSKA (reference sequence). The CDR3 runs 15 residues. V shed 4 bases and J shed 2 bases, with 17 bases lying between them. In nucleotides, the CDR3 is TGCAGTGCTACCGGGTCCCCTGAGGGGAACTATGGCTACACCTTC. It yields the protein CSATGSPEGNYGYTF.

This clonotype was found many times. The V and J genes are TRBV5-1 and TRBJ1-1; a weak D match, TRBD1 (5 bases). Trimming left V 5 bases short and J 1 base short, with 9 bases between. The CDR3 is 13 residues long. Germline assignment: CDR1 SGHRS and CDR2 YFSETQ. DNA for the CDR3: TGCGCCAGCAGTTCCCAGGGGAACACTGAAGCTTTCTTT. Its translation is CASSSQGNTEAFF.

The CDR3 region is CATSRPYGTGYQETQYF. In DNA form, the CDR3 reads TGTGCCACCAGCAGACCTTACGGGACAGGGTATCAAGAGACCCAGTACTTC. This chain connects TRBV15 to TRBJ2-5; 9 bases match TRBD1. The trim removed 2 bases at V and 2 bases at J, leaving 9 bases unmatched. Looked up from germline, CDR1 is LNHNV and CDR2 is YYDKDF (reference sequence). This CDR3 is built from 17 residues.

For this clonotype: A much larger clone lies a single base off, so this may be a read error. The rearrangement uses TRBV12-3 or TRBV12-4 and TRBJ2-3, with D uncertain. CDR3 length: 13 amino acids. Trimming cost V 7 bases and J 3 bases, with 11 bases left between them. The CDR3 here is CASTNLRTDTQYF. The DNA for the CDR3 is TGTGCCAGCACGAACCTAAGGACAGATACGCAGTATTTT.

There are a few counts of this clonotype. The J gene is TRBJ1-2, the V gene TRBV3-1; D is unclear. V was cut by 1 base and J by 4 bases, with 7 bases left in between. CDR3 length: 13 residues. Germline lookup yields CDR1 LGHDT and CDR2 YNNKEL (reference sequence). CDR3 DNA: TGTGCCAGCAGCCAAGGTATTAGCTATGGCTACACCTTC. Encoded protein: CASSQGISYGYTF. The full variable domain, completed using reference TRBV3-1 and TRBJ1-2, is DTAVSQTPKYLVTQMGNDKSIKCEQNLGHDTMYWYKQDSKKFLKIMFSYNNKELIINETVPNRFSPKSPDKAHLNLHINSLELGDSAVYFCASSQGISYGYTFGSGTRLTVV.

This chain links TRBV19 with TRBJ1-1; TRBD1 matches at 7 bases. The CDR3 is made up of 16 amino acids. Germline-derived CDR1 and CDR2 are LNHDA and SQIVND (reference sequence). V shed 1 base and J 1 base; nucleotides not matched to a gene: 6. The CDR3: CASSIGRGQWNTEAFF. The CDR3 DNA reads TGTGCCAGTAGTATAGGTAGGGGGCAATGGAACACTGAAGCTTTCTTT.

The chain links TRBV28 to TRBJ2-1; D is unresolved. This CDR3 contains 15 residues. Germline CDR1 reads MDHEN; CDR2 reads SYDVKM. V was pared by 8 bases and J by 6 bases, with 20 bases between. The chain's CDR3 is CASYSNGFLGNEQFF. The CDR3 DNA follows: TGTGCCAGCTACTCGAATGGGTTTCTCGGCAATGAGCAGTTCTTC.

This clonotype was seen a handful of times. The chain links TRBV25-1 to TRBJ1-3; D remains ambiguous. The CDR3 is 15 residues long. Germline CDR1 and CDR2: MGHDK and SYGVNS. V lost 1 base, J lost 0 bases, and 7 bases lay in between. The CDR3 loop is CASSESDNSGNTIYF. The CDR3 DNA follows: TGTGCCAGCAGTGAATCAGATAACTCTGGAAACACCATATATTTT.

In DNA, the CDR3 is TGTGCCAGCAGTTTGCCCGGCTCCTACGAGCAGTACGTC. It translates to CASSLPGSYEQYV. V gene TRBV6-2 or TRBV6-3 combines with J gene TRBJ2-7; D not certain. Trimming took off 4 bases at V and 0 bases at J, with 7 bases between the two ends. Germline CDR1 MNHEY, CDR2 SVGEGT. This CDR3 spans 13 amino acids.

The sample holds a few counts of this clonotype. The chain couples TRBV5-5 to TRBJ2-3; TRBD1 matches at 9 bases. V lost 1 base, J lost 0 bases, and 6 bases stayed unmatched. The germline gives CDR1 SGHKS, CDR2 YYEKEE (reference sequence). This CDR3 has 17 residues. Here the CDR3 reads CASSLFGTGPSTDTQYF. The CDR3, as DNA: TGTGCCAGCAGCTTGTTTGGGACAGGGCCTAGCACAGATACGCAGTATTTT. Based on the CDR3 plus reference TRBV5-5 and TRBJ2-3, the full variable domain is DAGVTQSPTHLIKTRGQQVTLRCSPISGHKSVSWYQQVLGQGPQFIFQYYEKEERGRGNFPDRFSARQFPNYSSELNVNALLLGDSALYLCASSLFGTGPSTDTQYFGPGTRLTVL.

This clonotype came up many times. The chain links TRBV29-1 to TRBJ2-7; the D gene could be TRBD1 or TRBD2 (5 bases each). This CDR3 spans 14 amino acids. The germline gives CDR1 SQVTM, CDR2 ANQGSEA. Trimming pared 4 bases from V and 6 bases from J, leaving 19 bases between. Here the CDR3 reads CSVGWDQYSSEQYV. For the CDR3, the DNA is TGCAGCGTTGGTTGGGACCAGTACTCCAGCGAGCAGTACGTC.